The T cell receptor (beta chain) described here comes from a study of T-cell memory formation after mild COVID-19. Study details: TCR clusters were largely donor specific.

This clonotype was counted ten times or more. The antigen remains undetermined. Germline trimming cut 6 bases from V and 2 bases from J; bases unmatched to any gene: 5. This CDR3 comprises 15 residues. Germline-derived CDR1 and CDR2 are MNHEY and SVGAGI. The study's findings and limits: Later expanders leaned toward CD4+, whereas clones contracting from day 15 to 85 were balanced CD4/CD8. Clones from the second wave (peaking day 37) had unconfirmed SARS-CoV-2 specificity. For contracting clones, CD4+ ones sat mainly in CM and EM, CD8+ in EMRA.

A single record per CDR3 protein comes from TCRdb applying MiXCR to the 5' RACE reads. The sample shows around 390,000 distinct CDR3 sequences, approximately 16% of them seen only once. This sequence was found in a man between 18 and 29 years old who had mild COVID-19 (a few samples of this study predate the infection). Cell type and time point are not known. Specimen: PBMCs or a T cell subset sorted from them (not recorded which). The chain is built from TRBV6-5 and TRBJ1-3; 9 positions match TRBD1. CDR3 loop: CASRSQGATGNTIYF. CDR3 sequence (DNA): TGTGCCAGCAGGTCACAGGGGGCAACTGGAAACACCATATATTTT.